Here is one T cell receptor beta chain with its context. Germline-derived CDR1 and CDR2 are MDHEN and SYDVKM. V was clipped by 8 bases and J by 2 bases, with 8 bases between them. The CDR3 extends over 12 amino acids. Authors' data handling: Estimation of nucleated cell counts was performed using reference gene primer amplification. Using immunoSEQ multiplex PCR, the repertoire was profiled, and TCRdb retains in-frame clones only, with some absent. V, J and clone size were drawn from that table, and D and trimming were deduced from the DNA. This table has 170,000 or so clones, roughly 85% appearing once. The sample comes from a study of blood T cell repertoires in COVID-19. Study information: Samples taken during acute and convalescent COVID-19 were collected in the United States, Italy and Spain. T cells, B-cell-depleted T cells, or PBMCs provided the cDNA or gDNA that served as material.

Recruitment covered roughly 24 US areas and drew participants whose ages spanned about 18 to 89 years. What was sequenced was PBMCs or T cells enriched from blood (not recorded which). The TCR was taken from a woman between 18 and 29 years old who had recovered from COVID-19. The chain uses TRBV28 and TRBJ2-3, with D perhaps matching TRBD2 (5 bases). The CDR3 reads CASGDYTDTQYF. In DNA, the CDR3 is TGTGCCAGCGGCGACTACACAGATACGCAGTATTTT.